Listed here are 17 T cell receptor beta chains from one sample, sequenced in a study of blood T cell repertoires in COVID-19. TCRdb keeps only in-frame clones here, not all; method: immunoSEQ multiplex PCR. This sample has around 95,000 clones, with 90% found just once. The sequencing sample was made of peripheral blood. All receptors come from a man in his fifties or sixties with acute or convalescent COVID-19.

The chain carries TRBV29-1 and TRBJ1-6; possibly TRBD1 for D (5 bases). V was trimmed by 5 bases and J by 8 bases, leaving 16 bases between them. The CDR3 is 14 amino acids. Germline V CDR1 and CDR2: SQVTM, ANQGSEA. The CDR3 sequence: CSVRLLDIHSPLHF. The CDR3 coding sequence is TGCAGCGTTAGGCTTTTGGACATCCATTCACCCCTCCACTTT. The full variable domain, rest sourced from reference TRBV29-1 and TRBJ1-6, is SAVISQKPSRDICQRGTSLTIQCQVDSQVTMMFWYRQQPGQSLTLIATANQGSEATYESGFVIDKFPISRPNLTFSTLTVSNMSPEDSSIYLCSVRLLDIHSPLHFGNGTRLTVT.

The V gene is TRBV7-2, the J gene TRBJ2-2, with D perhaps TRBD1 (5 bases). The CDR3 is made up of 13 amino acids. Trimming pared 5 bases from V and 4 bases from J, leaving 8 bases between. CDR1 and CDR2 (germline): SGHTA, FQGNSA. CDR3 loop: CASSQDSTGELFF. DNA of the CDR3: TGTGCCAGCAGCCAAGACAGCACCGGGGAGCTGTTTTTT. Full variable domain (missing parts from reference TRBV7-2 and TRBJ2-2): GAGVSQSPSNKVTEKGKDVELRCDPISGHTALYWYRQSLGQGLEFLIYFQGNSAPDKSGLPSDRFSAERTGGSVSTLTIQRTQQEDSAVYLCASSQDSTGELFFGEGSRLTVL.

This clone turned up a few times. This chain joins TRBV5-1 and TRBJ2-7, with 7 bases identical to TRBD2. The CDR3 is 15 amino acids. Germline trimming cut 4 bases from V and 0 bases from J; bases unmatched to any gene: 7. From germline, CDR1 is SGHRS and CDR2 YFSETQ. CDR3 sequence: CASSVKTGGSYEQYF. CDR3 in DNA: TGCGCCAGCAGCGTCAAAACGGGGGGCTCCTACGAGCAGTACTTC. The variable domain in full, completed from reference TRBV5-1 and TRBJ2-7, reads KAGVTQTPRYLIKTRGQQVTLSCSPISGHRSVSWYQQTPGQGLQFLFEYFSETQRNKGNFPGRFSGRQFSNSRSEMNVSTLELGDSALYLCASSVKTGGSYEQYFGPGTRLTVT.

The chain uses TRBV11-2 and TRBJ2-1; maybe TRBD2 (6 bases). Trimming removed 1 base from V and 10 bases from J, with 17 bases in between. The CDR3 covers 15 residues. The germline CDR1 and CDR2 sequences are SGHAT and FQNNGV. The CDR3 coding sequence is TGTGCCAGCAGCTTAGGAGTCGTAGCGGTCAGCGAGCAGTTCTTC. Its translation is CASSLGVVAVSEQFF. Filled out from reference TRBV11-2 and TRBJ2-1, the complete variable domain reads EAGVAQSPRYKIIEKRQSVAFWCNPISGHATLYWYQQILGQGPKLLIQFQNNGVVDDSQLPKDRFSAERLKGVDSTLKIQPAKLEDSAVYLCASSLGVVAVSEQFFGPGTRLTVL.

The chain recombines TRBV16 with TRBJ2-1; 9 nucleotides match TRBD2. The CDR3 has 16 amino acids. The J segment lost 8 bases and the V segment lost 4 bases, leaving 12 bases of the junction unmatched. The germline CDR1 and CDR2 sequences are KGHSY and FQNENV. The DNA of the CDR3 is TGTGCCAGCAGCCTCTCCGGGACTAGCTATAGGGATGAGCAGTTCTTC. This gives the protein CASSLSGTSYRDEQFF.

This clone was counted a few times. The CDR3 coding sequence is TGTGCCAGCCGACAGATAAACACCGGGGAGCTGTTTTTT. Protein: CASRQINTGELFF. V is TRBV10-3 and J is TRBJ2-2; possible D gene TRBD1, 5 bases. This CDR3 is 13 amino acids long. Deletions cut 10 bases from V and 2 bases from J, with 11 bases between. Germline CDR1 and CDR2: ENHRY and SYGVKD.

The chain uses TRBV7-2 and TRBJ2-7, with 8 bases fitting TRBD1. This CDR3 has 15 amino acids. Germline assignment: CDR1 SGHTA and CDR2 FQGNSA. V lost 4 bases to trimming and J lost 5 bases; unmatched junction nucleotides: 10. CDR3 in DNA: TGTGCCAGCAGCTCCAACGGACAGACAGGGGACGAGCAGTACTTC. It yields the protein CASSSNGQTGDEQYF.

The chain employs TRBV5-6 and TRBJ1-2; D unresolved. V was pared by 5 bases and J by 2 bases, with 10 bases between. The length of the CDR3 is 13 residues. CDR1 and CDR2 (germline): SGHDT, YYEEEE. The CDR3 spells CASSYNRNYGYTF. CDR3 DNA sequence: TGTGCCAGCAGTTATAACCGGAACTATGGCTACACCTTC.

This clone has a single count. This chain joins TRBV29-1 and TRBJ2-7; no definite D call. V lost 0 bases to trimming and J lost 3 bases, with 9 bases between them. There are 13 residues in the CDR3. Per germline, CDR1 SQVTM and CDR2 ANQGSEA. DNA of the CDR3: TGCAGCGTTGAAGATCCTTACAGCTACGAGCAGTACTTC. As protein: CSVEDPYSYEQYF.

This chain links TRBV29-1 with TRBJ1-2; 8 nucleotides agree with TRBD1. Germline assignment: CDR1 SQVTM and CDR2 ANQGSEA. The trim removed 3 bases at V and 5 bases at J, leaving 8 bases unmatched. The CDR3 sequence is 14 residues long. The CDR3 region is CSVDSGTGGYGYTF. CDR3 in DNA: TGCAGCGTTGATTCAGGGACAGGTGGTTATGGCTACACCTTC.

The rearrangement uses TRBV6-5 and TRBJ2-1; maybe TRBD2 (6 bases). The germline V and J ends were trimmed by 6 bases and 9 bases, with 15 bases remaining between them. Looked up from germline, CDR1 is MNHEY and CDR2 is SVGAGI. CDR3 length equals 13 residues. This CDR3 reads CASSLSLAREQFF. The DNA of the CDR3 is TGTGCCAGCAGCCTTAGCCTAGCGCGTGAGCAGTTCTTC.

The chain uses TRBV6-6 and TRBJ2-1; 16 bases align to TRBD2. Germline V gene lookup returns CDR1 MNHNY and CDR2 SVGAGI (reference sequence). Trimming took 5 bases from V and 6 from J; bases not matched to a gene: 10. The CDR3 length is 18 residues. The DNA for the CDR3 is TGTGCCAGCAGTCACGGAGTGGGACTAGCGGGAGGGGTCAATGAGCAGTTCTTC. Protein product: CASSHGVGLAGGVNEQFF.

The rearrangement joins TRBV24-1 to TRBJ2-2; D is perhaps TRBD2 (5 bases). Germline CDR1 KGHDR, CDR2 SFDVKD. This CDR3 contains 15 residues. V lost 3 bases to trimming and J lost 3 bases, with 10 bases between them. CDR3 sequence reads: CATSDEGVYTGELFF. The CDR3 DNA is TGTGCCACCAGTGATGAGGGAGTATACACCGGGGAGCTGTTTTTT.

The chain couples TRBV7-8 to TRBJ2-7; no clear D gene. Germline V CDR1 and CDR2: SGHVS, FQNEAQ. V lost 3 bases, J lost 4 bases, and 13 bases lay in between. The CDR3 is 14 amino acids. In nucleotides, the CDR3 is TGTGCCAGCAGCTTCCGGGTAGAATCTTACGAGCAGTACTTC. Amino acids: CASSFRVESYEQYF.

This clone has more than one count but fewer than ten. The genes are TRBV3-1 (or the pseudogene TRBV3-2) and TRBJ1-2; D is perhaps TRBD1 (6 bases). The CDR3 extends over 15 amino acids. The germline V gene has CDR1 LGHDT and CDR2 YNNKEL (reference sequence). Trimming removed 0 bases from V and 5 bases from J, with 13 bases in between. CDR3 residues: CASSQDRTGRYGYTF. CDR3 nucleotides: TGTGCCAGCAGCCAAGATCGCACAGGGAGATATGGCTACACCTTC.

This chain joins TRBV10-3 and TRBJ2-5; perhaps TRBD2 as D (5 bases). Germline-derived CDR1 and CDR2 are ENHRY and SYGVKD. Trimming left V 2 bases short and J 5 bases short, with 9 bases between. This CDR3 spans 13 amino acids. The CDR3 protein is CAISEPGLETQYF. In DNA, the CDR3 is TGTGCCATCAGTGAGCCGGGGTTGGAGACCCAGTACTTC.

The genes are TRBV7-9 and TRBJ2-5, with 8 positions matching TRBD1. Looked up from germline, CDR1 is SEHNR and CDR2 is FQNEAQ (reference sequence). CDR3 size: 12 residues. V lost 11 bases and J lost 3; bases outside the gene matches: 5. In nucleotides, the CDR3 is TGTGCCGGACAGGGCGTGAAAGAGACCCAGTACTTC. Its protein is CAGQGVKETQYF.